The 9 T cell receptor beta chains below were found in one sample sequenced in a study of spatial heterogeneity in lung cancer. Stated time point: sample taken at primary tumor resection. From tumor, nontumor lung or frozen PBMC, whole RNA was taken unsorted for sequencing. TCRdb redid the calling of the 5' RACE reads with MiXCR, one entry per CDR3 protein. The data hold more than 9,000 distinct CDR3 sequences, with over 6.5% observed a single time. Sequenced here: PBMCs, sampled at surgery. All receptors derive from a male donor with early-stage non-small cell lung cancer.

In its sample, this clonotype was seen many times. J is TRBJ2-1 and V is TRBV11-1, with TRBD2 as a possible D gene (6 bases). V lost 5 bases to trimming and J lost 1 base, with 18 bases between them. CDR1 and CDR2 from the germline V gene are SGHAT and FQDESV (reference sequence). The CDR3 is 17 residues long. Here the CDR3 reads CASSKQPGTGSYNEQFF. CDR3 nucleotides: TGTGCCAGCAGCAAGCAACCCGGGACTGGATCCTACAATGAGCAGTTCTTC.

This clonotype was observed many times. CDR3 sequence (DNA): TGTGCCTGGAGTGTACGGGTGGCGGTGGTGGCAGATACGCAGTATTTT. This gives the protein CAWSVRVAVVADTQYF. The V gene is TRBV30, the J gene TRBJ2-3; D unresolved. This CDR3 spans 16 amino acids. The V and J ends lost 0 bases and 4 bases respectively, with 17 bases between them. The V gene's germline CDR1 is GTSNPN and CDR2 SVGIG (reference sequence).

By sample share, this clonotype is medium-sized. The V gene is TRBV2, the J gene TRBJ2-6, with a possible D match to TRBD2 (6 bases). V was cut by 4 bases and J by 0 bases, with 7 bases left in between. The CDR3 loop spans 15 amino acids. Germline CDR1 and CDR2: SNHLY and FYNNEI. The CDR3 reads CASSVGSSGANVLTF. In DNA form, the CDR3 reads TGTGCCAGCAGTGTCGGGAGCTCTGGGGCCAACGTCCTGACTTTC.

This clonotype was seen at least ten times. The chain recombines TRBV21-1 with TRBJ2-1; the DNA was not compared with TRBD2, the D call given in the table. TRBV21-1 is annotated as a pseudogene. This CDR3 comprises 19 residues. The chain's CDR3 is CASSNPPRLAGGQHNEQFF. In DNA, the CDR3 is TGTGCCAGCAGCAACCCCCCGAGACTAGCGGGGGGGCAGCACAATGAGCAGTTCTTC.

This clonotype was counted at least ten times. The genes are TRBV25-1 and TRBJ2-5; 11 nucleotides line up with TRBD2. The CDR3 contains 15 residues. Germline-derived CDR1 and CDR2 are MGHDK and SYGVNS. V was pared by 7 bases and J by 3 bases, with 7 bases of the junction left unmatched. The CDR3 bases are TGTGCCAGCACCCCCTCGGGACTAGCGGAAGAGACCCAGTACTTC. Translation: CASTPSGLAEETQYF.

Within the sample, this clonotype is medium-sized. This chain uses TRBV19 with TRBJ1-5; D is unresolved. This CDR3 comprises 16 residues. Trimming took off 7 bases at V and 7 bases at J, with 23 bases between the two ends. Germline CDR1 is LNHDA and CDR2 is SQIVND (reference sequence). The CDR3 nucleotides are TGTGCCAGTACCCGGGTCCGGCAGGCGGGAGAACAGCCCCAGCATTTT. Protein: CASTRVRQAGEQPQHF.

By share of the sample, this clonotype is medium-sized. The gene calls are TRBV6-1 and TRBJ2-7; tentatively, D is TRBD2 (7 bases). V lost 4 bases, J lost 3 bases, and 16 bases lay in between. CDR1 is MNHNS, CDR2 SASEGT, per germline. The CDR3 loop spans 15 amino acids. Written as DNA, the CDR3 is TGTGCCAGCAGTGGGGGGCCTAGCGGATTCTACGAGCAGTACTTC. This gives the protein CASSGGPSGFYEQYF.

This clonotype was found many times. V gene TRBV27 combines with J gene TRBJ1-2, with TRBD1 identical over 9 bases. The V gene end was trimmed by 6 bases and the J gene end by 4 bases; junction bases not matched to a gene: 6. The CDR3 runs 14 residues. Germline CDR1 is MNHEY and CDR2 is SMNVEV (reference sequence). CDR3 DNA: TGTGCCAGCAGCTGGGGACAGGGCCGCTATGGCTACACCTTC. Translating gives CASSWGQGRYGYTF.

The table lists this clonotype with many counts. The V gene is TRBV28, the J gene TRBJ2-1; 7 positions match TRBD2. Per the germline V gene, CDR1 is MDHEN and CDR2 is SYDVKM. This CDR3 region has 14 residues. V was clipped by 3 bases and J by 2 bases; unmatched bases: 1. The CDR3 DNA follows: TGTGCCAGCAGTTTTCGGGGGGCCTACAATGAGCAGTTCTTC. It translates to CASSFRGAYNEQFF.